A selection of T cell receptor beta chains follows, all from one sample in a study of beta chain features in type 1 diabetes. Measured with immunoSEQ multiplex PCR; TCRdb has only the in-frame clones, and not every one. Among about 150,000 clones, about 8.1% were seen once, and the ten largest hold around 0.65%. The sequenced material came from central memory CD4+ T cells from blood. The origin of the receptors is a man aged 18 to 29 in good health. The CDR3 runs from the conserved cysteine through the conserved F or W. A D gene is named only where the DNA matches it firmly. Expanded clones are given a class, and other clones once, few, many or no size at all.

v_gene	d_gene	j_gene	abundance	CDR3nt	CDR3aa
TRBV30	-	TRBJ2-7	-	TGTGCCTGGAGTGTAAGGGGAAGGGTCTACGAGCAGTACTTC	CAWSVRGRVYEQYF
TRBV19	-	TRBJ1-5	-	TGTGCCAGTAGTATCAGCGTCAGAAACAATCAGCCCCAGCATTTT	CASSISVRNNQPQHF
TRBV25-1	TRBD1	TRBJ2-5	many	TGTGCCAGCACCCGGACAGGGGGCGGGACCCAGTACTTC	CASTRTGGGTQYF
TRBV7-2	-	TRBJ2-3	-	TGTGCCAGCAGCCAAAGCACAGATACGCAGTATTTT	CASSQSTDTQYF
TRBV15	-	TRBJ1-4	few	TGTGCCACCAGCAGAGATCTAGTGGAAAAACTGTTTTTT	CATSRDLVEKLFF
TRBV28	-	TRBJ2-7	-	TGTGCCAGCAGAGAGCAGGGAAGCGAGCAGTACTTC	CASREQGSEQYF
TRBV28	TRBD2	TRBJ2-2	-	TGTGCCAGCAGCCTGGGACTAGCGGGAGGGCTGGGGGCCGGGGAGCTGTTTTTT	CASSLGLAGGLGAGELFF
TRBV7-2	-	TRBJ1-5	few	TGTGCCAGCAGCTTAGTCCCGGGGAATCAGCCCCAGCATTTT	CASSLVPGNQPQHF
TRBV14	TRBD1	TRBJ1-2	many	TGTGCCAGCAGCCAAGACGGTGTGGGACAGGGTGCGAATGGCTACACCTTC	CASSQDGVGQGANGYTF
TRBV1	-	TRBJ1-2	-	TGCACCAGCAGCCAAGCAGGAAACCCTAACTATGGCTACACCTTC	CTSSQAGNPNYGYTF
TRBV7-2	TRBD1	TRBJ1-2	-	TGTGCCAGCAGCCCGCCCAGGGGGCAAGGTGGCTACACCTTC	CASSPPRGQGGYTF
TRBV7-3	-	TRBJ2-1	few	TGTGCCAGCAGCTCCCATCACTCCGTCTACTACAATGAGCAGTTCTTC	CASSSHHSVYYNEQFF
TRBV7-2	TRBD1	TRBJ2-2	many	TGTGCCAGCAGCTCAGGGACAGGGGCGATATCCGGGGAGCTGTTTTTT	CASSSGTGAISGELFF
TRBV10-3	TRBD1	TRBJ2-3	few	TGTGCCACCGGCCACTCGACAGGGGGGGGAGATACGCAGTATTTT	CATGHSTGGGDTQYF
TRBV6-5	TRBD1	TRBJ1-4	-	TGTGCCAGCAAGAAGGGGCCAGGGGGCGATGAAAAACTGTTTTTT	CASKKGPGGDEKLFF
TRBV19	TRBD1	TRBJ1-2	few	TGTGCCAGTAGTAACCAGGACAGGGGGCGATTTGGCTACACCTTC	CASSNQDRGRFGYTF
TRBV18	-	TRBJ2-3	few	TGTGCCAGCTCACCACCGTCTATAGATACGCAGTATTTT	CASSPPSIDTQYF